This T cell receptor (beta chain) was retrieved from a study of T cells in Graves' hyperthyroidism and ophthalmopathy (dated by TCRdb to the late 2010s). Regarding the complete study: Peripheral blood samples were taken at the time of initial diagnosis, prior to any treatment. The paper describes TCR Vbeta CDR3 sequencing of 140 or so peripheral blood samples, made up of roughly 45 ophthalmopathy patients, over 70 hyperthyroidism patients and 17 progressor patients. For training and testing, the 80 to 100 patients in the discovery cohort were randomly divided in a 7:3 ratio. In addition, the study compared T-cell repertoires in thyroid tissue and in blood from roughly six Graves' hyperthyroidism patients. Prospective prediction of ophthalmopathy was tested in an independent validation cohort consisting of about 20 hyperthyroidism patients and more than 15 patients who later progressed to ophthalmopathy. Once sampling was done, hyperthyroidism patients were given methimazole at a starting dose of 30 mg daily, whereas ophthalmopathy patients were given high-dose intravenous methylprednisolone. To identify distinguishing TCR V-J signatures, a discovery cohort of roughly 100 patients was used, comprising 43 with Graves' ophthalmopathy and roughly 60 with stable Graves' hyperthyroidism.

Amplification of TCR beta CDR3 regions was carried out from RNA transcripts. The TCR CDR3 was subjected to a first round of RT-PCR using the HTBI primer set and the Qiagen OneStep RT-PCR kit. A second multiplex PCR round built the libraries, followed by size selection and purification. The libraries were sequenced on an Illumina HiSeq2000 using paired-end 100 bp reads. In the source study's methods: Raw data were processed with SOAPnuke, discarding reads with adapters, uncalled bases, mean Phred below 15, or no exact constant-primer or identifier match. COPE v1.2.5 was used to merge the high-quality paired reads, and each unique nucleotide sequence was defined as a clonotype. MiTCR v1.1 was used to align the clonotypes against IMGT TRBV, TRBD and TRBJ reference segments. The analysis included only V-J combinations with a frequency above 0.0001, which together covered roughly 99% of the repertoires. A TCS score was defined as the ratio between F50 (clonal expansion) and ExV (chaos), using BLOSUM62-based TCRdist between CDR3 peptides within each V-J. Welch's t-statistics and random forest reduced just over 500 V-J features to around 14, which were used in a naive Bayes classifier (R e1071). The public reads were reprocessed in TCRdb via fastp at Q25 and MiXCR, keeping in-frame beta chains. Records with the same CDR3 protein are collapsed into one entry carrying the most frequent genes and DNA. The V and J calls reflect TCRdb's pipeline rather than the authors' work. In this sample the table shows 300,000 to 450,000 distinct CDR3 sequences, less than 20% of which occur a single time. Jointly, the top ten make up less than 45% of the sample.

Moderately to severely active disease, a Clinical Activity Score of at least 3, a NOSPECS grade of at least 4, and a duration under 3 months were present in ophthalmopathy patients. Any patient with an uncontrolled infection, another autoimmune disease, pregnancy or lactation was excluded. Diagnoses were established on the basis of clinical symptoms, serum thyroxine and TRAb, thyroid ultrasound, and orbital computed tomography. PBMCs were isolated from more than 8 ml of fresh peripheral blood by Ficoll-Paque density gradient centrifugation. Total RNA was extracted with Trizol reagent, and quality was checked on an Agilent 2100 Bioanalyzer. Points the paper makes about the study in general: In cross-validation, a model built on a 13 V-J signature told ophthalmopathy apart from stable hyperthyroidism with about 90% sensitivity and approximately 84% specificity, and in testing the same model reached 80%/75%. No statistical method was used to fix the sample size in advance, and group allocation was not hidden from the investigators. Most expanded thyroid clonotypes (frequency above 0.001) were also detected in blood, suggesting blood repertoires may reflect thyroid immune responses. In validation, progression to ophthalmopathy was predicted by the model with 70% to 71% sensitivity and 72.22% specificity, a median of about 6 months before onset.

The CDR3 numbers 17 residues from cysteine through phenylalanine. Only CDR3 DNA is held: 51 bases, read in frame from base 1. Germline trimming: 8 bases from V, 0 bases from J; junction bases outside gene matches: 11. A remark on this clonotype: The clone's antigen remains unknown. No per-base quality is available; no much larger clone lies one base away.

The source material was blood. The V gene is TRBV12-3 or TRBV12-4 and the J gene is TRBJ2-2; TRBD1 matches 8 bases in the middle. The TCR comes from a man between 18 and 29 years old with Graves' ophthalmopathy. The CDR3 has the sequence CASPPVRTGPNTGELFF. At the DNA level, the sequence is TGTGCCAGCCCTCCGGTACGGACAGGGCCGAACACCGGGGAGCTGTTTTTT.